This record concerns one TCR beta chain sequence. This sample was taken from a study of monozygotic twins with inflammatory bowel disease. The length of the CDR3 is 15 residues. Around 4,000 ng of total RNA went into each TCR library. Each CDR3 protein gets one entry in TCRdb, which reprocessed the 5' RACE reads and gives no DNA. Here the sample table reports roughly 300,000 distinct CDR3 sequences. Sequencing was performed on blood. V usage is TRBV12-3 or TRBV12-4 and J usage is TRBJ2-2; TCRdb gives TRBD1 as the D gene, but with no DNA this cannot be confirmed. The receptor's source is a human donor with ulcerative colitis or Crohn's disease, or a healthy co-twin of an affected twin (not recorded which). The CDR3 loop reads CASSLGQGRSGELFF.